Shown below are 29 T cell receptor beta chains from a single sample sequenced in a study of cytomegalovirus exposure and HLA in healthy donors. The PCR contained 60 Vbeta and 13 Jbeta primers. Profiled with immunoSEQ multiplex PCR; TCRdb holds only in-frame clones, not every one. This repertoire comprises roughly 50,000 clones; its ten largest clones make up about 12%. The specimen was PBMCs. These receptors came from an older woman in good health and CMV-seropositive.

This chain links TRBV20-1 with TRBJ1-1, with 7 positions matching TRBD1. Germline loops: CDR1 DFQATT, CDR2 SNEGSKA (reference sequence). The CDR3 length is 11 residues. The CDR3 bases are TGCAGCCAGGGGGAGCTCACTGAAGCTTTCTTT. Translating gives CSQGELTEAFF.

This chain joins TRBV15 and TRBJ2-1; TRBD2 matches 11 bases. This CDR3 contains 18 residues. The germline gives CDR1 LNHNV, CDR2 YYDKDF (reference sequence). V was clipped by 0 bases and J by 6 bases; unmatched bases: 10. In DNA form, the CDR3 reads TGTGCCACCAGCAGAGATACGTTGCTAGCGGGGGGTTTCAATGAGCAGTTCTTC. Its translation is CATSRDTLLAGGFNEQFF.

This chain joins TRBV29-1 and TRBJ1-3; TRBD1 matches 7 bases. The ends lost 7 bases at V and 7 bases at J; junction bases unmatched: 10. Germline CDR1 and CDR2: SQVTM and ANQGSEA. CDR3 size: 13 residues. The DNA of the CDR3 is TGCAGCGGTACCTCAGGGGGTAGGAACACCATATATTTT. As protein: CSGTSGGRNTIYF.

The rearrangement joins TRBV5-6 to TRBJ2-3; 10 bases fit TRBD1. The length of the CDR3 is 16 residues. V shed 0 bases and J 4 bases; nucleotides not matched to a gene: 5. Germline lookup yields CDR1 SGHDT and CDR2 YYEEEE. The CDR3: CASSLAWDRGPDTQYF. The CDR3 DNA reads TGTGCCAGCAGCTTGGCTTGGGACAGGGGTCCAGATACGCAGTATTTT.

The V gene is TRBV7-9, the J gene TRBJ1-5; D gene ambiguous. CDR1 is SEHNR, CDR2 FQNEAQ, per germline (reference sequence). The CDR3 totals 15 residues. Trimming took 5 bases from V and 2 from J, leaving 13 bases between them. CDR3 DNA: TGTGCCAGCAGCCCCGGGTCCGGAGGCAATCAGCCCCAGCATTTT. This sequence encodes CASSPGSGGNQPQHF.

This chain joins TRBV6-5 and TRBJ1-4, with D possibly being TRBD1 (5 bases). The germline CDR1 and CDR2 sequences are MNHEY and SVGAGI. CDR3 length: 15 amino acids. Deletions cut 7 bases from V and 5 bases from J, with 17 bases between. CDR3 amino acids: CASTDLGGRNEKLFF. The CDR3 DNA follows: TGTGCCAGCACCGATCTGGGGGGAAGAAATGAAAAACTGTTTTTT.

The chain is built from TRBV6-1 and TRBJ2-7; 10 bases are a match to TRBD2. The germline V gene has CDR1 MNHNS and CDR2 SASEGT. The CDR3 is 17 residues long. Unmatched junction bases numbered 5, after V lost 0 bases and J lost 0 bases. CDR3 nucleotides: TGTGCCAGCAGTGAAGCGTTTAGCGGGGGGTCCTCCTACGAGCAGTACTTC. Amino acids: CASSEAFSGGSSYEQYF.

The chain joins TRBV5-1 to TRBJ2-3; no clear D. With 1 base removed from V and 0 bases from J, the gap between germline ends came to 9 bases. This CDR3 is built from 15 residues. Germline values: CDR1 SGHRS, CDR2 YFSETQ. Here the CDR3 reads CASSLREFSTDTQYF. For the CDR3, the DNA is TGCGCCAGCAGCTTGAGAGAGTTTAGCACAGATACGCAGTATTTT.

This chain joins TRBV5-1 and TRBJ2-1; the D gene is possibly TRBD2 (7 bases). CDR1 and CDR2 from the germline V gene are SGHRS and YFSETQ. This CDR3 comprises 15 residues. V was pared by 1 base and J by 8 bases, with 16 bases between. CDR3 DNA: TGCGCCAGCAGCTTGCGGGTAGGGGGGGGAGATGAGCAGTTCTTC. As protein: CASSLRVGGGDEQFF.

CDR3 amino acids: CASSPNRAGNQPQHF. The DNA of the CDR3 is TGTGCCAGCAGCCCAAACAGGGCAGGCAATCAGCCCCAGCATTTT. The V call is TRBV6-5, the J call TRBJ1-5; TRBD1 is a possible D gene (6 bases). The V end lost 6 bases, the J end lost 2 bases, and 14 bases lay between the germline ends. Looked up from germline, CDR1 is MNHEY and CDR2 is SVGAGI. This CDR3 region has 15 residues.

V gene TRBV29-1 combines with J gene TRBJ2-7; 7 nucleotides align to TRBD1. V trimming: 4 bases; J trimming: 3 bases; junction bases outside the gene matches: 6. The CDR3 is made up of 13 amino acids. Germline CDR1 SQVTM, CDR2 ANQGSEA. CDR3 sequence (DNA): TGCAGCGTTGTTCCCCGGGACAGCTACGAGCAGTACTTC. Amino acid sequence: CSVVPRDSYEQYF.

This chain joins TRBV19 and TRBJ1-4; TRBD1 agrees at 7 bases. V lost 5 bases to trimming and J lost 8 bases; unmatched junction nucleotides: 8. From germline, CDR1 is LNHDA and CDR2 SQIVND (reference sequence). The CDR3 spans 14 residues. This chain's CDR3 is CASSSQGSGEKLFF. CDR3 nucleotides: TGTGCCAGTAGTTCACAGGGGTCCGGGGAAAAACTGTTTTTT.

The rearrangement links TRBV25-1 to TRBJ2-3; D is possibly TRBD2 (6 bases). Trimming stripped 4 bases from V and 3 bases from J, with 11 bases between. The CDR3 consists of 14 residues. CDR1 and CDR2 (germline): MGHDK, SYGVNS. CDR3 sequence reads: CASSAGVRTDTQYF. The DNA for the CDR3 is TGTGCCAGCAGTGCGGGGGTTAGAACAGATACGCAGTATTTT.

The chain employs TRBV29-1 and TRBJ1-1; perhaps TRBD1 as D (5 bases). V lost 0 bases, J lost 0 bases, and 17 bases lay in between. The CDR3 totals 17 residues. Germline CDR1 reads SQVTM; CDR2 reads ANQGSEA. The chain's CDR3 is CSVEDIPGRTLNTEAFF. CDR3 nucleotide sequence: TGCAGCGTTGAAGATATTCCCGGCAGGACATTGAACACTGAAGCTTTCTTT.

DNA of the CDR3: TGTGCCAGCAGTTTTCGCCGGACAGGGGGGCGGCAGCCCCAGCATTTT. It translates to CASSFRRTGGRQPQHF. The chain recombines TRBV28 with TRBJ1-5, with TRBD1 matching 10 bases. The V gene end was trimmed by 3 bases and the J gene end by 7 bases; junction bases not matched to a gene: 9. The CDR3 loop spans 16 amino acids. Germline V gene lookup returns CDR1 MDHEN and CDR2 SYDVKM.

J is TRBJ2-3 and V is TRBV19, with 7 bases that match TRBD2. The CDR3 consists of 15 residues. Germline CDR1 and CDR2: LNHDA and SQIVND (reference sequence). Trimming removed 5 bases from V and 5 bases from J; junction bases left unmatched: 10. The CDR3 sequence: CASSFRLATRDTQYF. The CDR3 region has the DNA TGTGCCAGTAGTTTCCGACTAGCAACGAGAGATACGCAGTATTTT.

CDR3 DNA: TGTGCCAGTAGTATATCCAATGACAATGAGCAGTTCTTC. It translates to CASSISNDNEQFF. V usage is TRBV19 and J usage is TRBJ2-1; D call uncertain. The germline CDR1 and CDR2 sequences are LNHDA and SQIVND (reference sequence). The CDR3 totals 13 residues. Trimming pared 2 bases from V and 5 bases from J, leaving 7 bases between.

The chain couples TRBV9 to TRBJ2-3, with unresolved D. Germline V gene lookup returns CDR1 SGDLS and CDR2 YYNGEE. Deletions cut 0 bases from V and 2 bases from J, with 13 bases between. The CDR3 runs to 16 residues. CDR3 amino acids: CASSVDISPTTDTQYF. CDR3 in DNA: TGTGCCAGCAGCGTAGATATTAGCCCCACCACAGATACGCAGTATTTT. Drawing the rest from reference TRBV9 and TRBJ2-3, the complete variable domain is DSGVTQTPKHLITATGQRVTLRCSPRSGDLSVYWYQQSLDQGLQFLIQYYNGEERAKGNILERFSAQQFPDLHSELNLSSLELGDSALYFCASSVDISPTTDTQYFGPGTRLTVL.

The CDR3 loop reads CAGGGQGNTGELFF. For the CDR3, the DNA is TGTGCCGGGGGCGGGCAGGGGAACACCGGGGAGCTGTTTTTT. J is TRBJ2-2 and V is TRBV2; tentative D call: TRBD1 (6 bases). The V gene lost 11 bases and the J gene lost 1 base, with 14 bases spanning the gap. Looked up from germline, CDR1 is SNHLY and CDR2 is FYNNEI. CDR3 size: 14 residues. Full variable domain (missing parts from reference TRBV2 and TRBJ2-2): EPEVTQTPSHQVTQMGQEVILRCVPISNHLYFYWYRQILGQKVEFLVSFYNNEISEKSEIFDDQFSVERPDGSNFTLKIRSTKLEDSAMYFCAGGGQGNTGELFFGEGSRLTVL.

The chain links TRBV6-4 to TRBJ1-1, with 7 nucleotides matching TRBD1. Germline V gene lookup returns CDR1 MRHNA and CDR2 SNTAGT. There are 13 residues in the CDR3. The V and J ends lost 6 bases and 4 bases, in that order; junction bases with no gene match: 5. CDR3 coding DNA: TGTGCCAGCAGATCACAGGGGAGCACTGAAGCTTTCTTT. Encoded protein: CASRSQGSTEAFF.

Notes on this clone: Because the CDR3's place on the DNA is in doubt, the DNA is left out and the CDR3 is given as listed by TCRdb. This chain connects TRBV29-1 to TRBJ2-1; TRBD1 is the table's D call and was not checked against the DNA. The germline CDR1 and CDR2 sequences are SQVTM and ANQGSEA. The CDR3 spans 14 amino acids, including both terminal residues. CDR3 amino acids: CSVGPGQGNNEQFF.

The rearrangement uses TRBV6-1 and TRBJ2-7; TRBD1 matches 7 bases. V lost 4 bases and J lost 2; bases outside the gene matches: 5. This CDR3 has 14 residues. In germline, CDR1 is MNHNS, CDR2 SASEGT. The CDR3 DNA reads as TGTGCCAGCAGTGGGAGACAGGGACCCTACGAGCAGTACTTC. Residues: CASSGRQGPYEQYF.

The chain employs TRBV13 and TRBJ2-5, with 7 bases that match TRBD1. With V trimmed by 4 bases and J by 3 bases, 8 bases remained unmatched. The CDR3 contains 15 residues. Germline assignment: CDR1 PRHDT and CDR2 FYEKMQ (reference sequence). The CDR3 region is CASSSVIGTEETQYF. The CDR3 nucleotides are TGTGCCAGCAGCTCAGTCATTGGGACAGAAGAGACCCAGTACTTC.

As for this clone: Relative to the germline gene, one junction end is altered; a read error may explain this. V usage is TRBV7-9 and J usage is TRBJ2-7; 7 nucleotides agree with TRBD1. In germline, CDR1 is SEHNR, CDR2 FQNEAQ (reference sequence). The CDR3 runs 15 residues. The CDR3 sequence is CASTLDRQGVGEQYF. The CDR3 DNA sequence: TGTGCCAGCACCTTAGACCGGCAGGGGGTAGGCGAGCAGTACTTC.

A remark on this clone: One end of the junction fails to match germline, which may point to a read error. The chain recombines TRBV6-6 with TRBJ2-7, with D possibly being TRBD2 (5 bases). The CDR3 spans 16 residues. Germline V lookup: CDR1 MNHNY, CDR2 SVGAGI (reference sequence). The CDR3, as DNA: TGTGCCAGCAGACCCTCCCGGGAACTCGTTCTTGGCGAGCAGTCCTTC. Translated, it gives CASRPSRELVLGEQSF.

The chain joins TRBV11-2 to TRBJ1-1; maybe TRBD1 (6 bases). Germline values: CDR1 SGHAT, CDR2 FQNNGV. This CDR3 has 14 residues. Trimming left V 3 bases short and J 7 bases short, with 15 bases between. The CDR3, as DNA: TGTGCCAGCAGCTTTACCCAGGGGTCTGTTGAAGCTTTCTTT. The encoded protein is CASSFTQGSVEAFF.

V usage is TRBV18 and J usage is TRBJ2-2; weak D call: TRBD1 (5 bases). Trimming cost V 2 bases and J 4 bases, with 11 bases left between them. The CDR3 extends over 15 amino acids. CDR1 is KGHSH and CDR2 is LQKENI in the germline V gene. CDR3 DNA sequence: TGTGCCAGCTCACCAGGGCAGGGTACCACCGGGGAGCTGTTTTTT. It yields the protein CASSPGQGTTGELFF.

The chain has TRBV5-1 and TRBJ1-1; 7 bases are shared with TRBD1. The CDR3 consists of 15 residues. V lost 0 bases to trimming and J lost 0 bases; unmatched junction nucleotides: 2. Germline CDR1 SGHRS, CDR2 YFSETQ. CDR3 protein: CASSLDRGLNTEAFF. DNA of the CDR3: TGCGCCAGCAGCTTGGACAGGGGATTGAACACTGAAGCTTTCTTT. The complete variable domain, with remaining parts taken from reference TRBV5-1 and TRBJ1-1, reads KAGVTQTPRYLIKTRGQQVTLSCSPISGHRSVSWYQQTPGQGLQFLFEYFSETQRNKGNFPGRFSGRQFSNSRSEMNVSTLELGDSALYLCASSLDRGLNTEAFFGQGTRLTVV.

The DNA for the CDR3 is TGTGCCAGCAGTTTTCGGCCGGGACTAGCGGAACTTAGCACAGATACGCAGTATTTT. Protein: CASSFRPGLAELSTDTQYF. The V call is TRBV28, the J call TRBJ2-3, with 11 bases matching TRBD2. The CDR3 covers 19 residues. The germline gives CDR1 MDHEN, CDR2 SYDVKM. Trimming cost V 3 bases and J 0 bases; bases outside gene matches: 11.